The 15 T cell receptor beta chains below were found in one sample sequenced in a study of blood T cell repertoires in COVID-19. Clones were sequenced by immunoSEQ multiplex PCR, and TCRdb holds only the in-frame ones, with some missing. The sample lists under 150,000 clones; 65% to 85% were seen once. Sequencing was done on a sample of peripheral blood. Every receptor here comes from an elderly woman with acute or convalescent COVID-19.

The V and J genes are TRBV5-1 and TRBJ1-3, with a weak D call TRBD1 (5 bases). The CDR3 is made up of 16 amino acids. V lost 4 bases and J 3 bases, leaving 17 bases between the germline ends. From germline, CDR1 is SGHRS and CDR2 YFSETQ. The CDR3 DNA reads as TGCGCCAGCAGCCCGGTGCCAGGGAAGCTTGGAAACACCATATATTTT. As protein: CASSPVPGKLGNTIYF.

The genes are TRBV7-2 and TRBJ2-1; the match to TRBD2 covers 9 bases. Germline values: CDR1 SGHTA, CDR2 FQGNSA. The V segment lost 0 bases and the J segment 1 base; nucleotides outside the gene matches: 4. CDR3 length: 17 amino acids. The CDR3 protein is CASSLAPSGISYNEQFF. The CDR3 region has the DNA TGTGCCAGCAGCTTAGCTCCTAGCGGGATTTCCTACAATGAGCAGTTCTTC.

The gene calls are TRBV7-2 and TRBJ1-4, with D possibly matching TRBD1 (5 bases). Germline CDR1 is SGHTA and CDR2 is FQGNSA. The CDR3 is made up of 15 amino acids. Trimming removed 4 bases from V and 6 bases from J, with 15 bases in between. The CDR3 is CASSSPAREHEKLFF. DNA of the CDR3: TGTGCCAGCAGCTCCCCCGCCAGGGAACATGAAAAACTGTTTTTT.

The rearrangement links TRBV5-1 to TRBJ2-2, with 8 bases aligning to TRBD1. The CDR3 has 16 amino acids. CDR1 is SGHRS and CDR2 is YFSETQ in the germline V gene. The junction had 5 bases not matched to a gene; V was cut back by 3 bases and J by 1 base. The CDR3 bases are TGCGCCAGCAGCTCCTGGACAGGGCAGAACACCGGGGAGCTGTTTTTT. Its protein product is CASSSWTGQNTGELFF.

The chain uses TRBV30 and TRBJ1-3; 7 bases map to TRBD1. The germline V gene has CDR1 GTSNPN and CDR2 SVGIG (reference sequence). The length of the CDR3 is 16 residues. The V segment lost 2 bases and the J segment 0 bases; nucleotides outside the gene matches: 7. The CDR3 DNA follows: TGTGCCTGGAGTCCGTCGGGGACAGTCTCTGGAAACACCATATATTTT. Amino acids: CAWSPSGTVSGNTIYF.

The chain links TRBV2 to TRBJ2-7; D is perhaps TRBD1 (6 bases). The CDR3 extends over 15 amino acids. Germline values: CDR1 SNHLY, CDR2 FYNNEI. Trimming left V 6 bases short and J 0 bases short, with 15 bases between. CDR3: CASSLRDTFSYEQYF. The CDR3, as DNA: TGTGCCAGCAGCCTCCGGGACACCTTCTCCTACGAGCAGTACTTC.

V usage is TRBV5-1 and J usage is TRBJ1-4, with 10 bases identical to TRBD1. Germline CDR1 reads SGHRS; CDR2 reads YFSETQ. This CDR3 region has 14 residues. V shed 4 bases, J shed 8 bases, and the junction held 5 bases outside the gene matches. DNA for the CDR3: TGCGCCAGCAGCACGGGACAGGGGAGAGAAAAACTGTTTTTT. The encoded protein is CASSTGQGREKLFF.

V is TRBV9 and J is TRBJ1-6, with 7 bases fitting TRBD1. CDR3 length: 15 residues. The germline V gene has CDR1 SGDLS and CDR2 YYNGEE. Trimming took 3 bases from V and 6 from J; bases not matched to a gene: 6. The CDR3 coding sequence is TGTGCCAGCAGCGCCACAGGGGAGGCTAATTCACCCCTCCACTTT. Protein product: CASSATGEANSPLHF.

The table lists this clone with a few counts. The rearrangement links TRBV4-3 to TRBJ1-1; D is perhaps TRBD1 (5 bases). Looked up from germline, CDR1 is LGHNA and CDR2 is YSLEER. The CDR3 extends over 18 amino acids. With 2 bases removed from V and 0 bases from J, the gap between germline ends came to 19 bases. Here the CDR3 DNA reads TGCGCCAGCAGCCAAACAATCCGGGGGTTGGGGATGAACACTGAAGCTTTCTTT. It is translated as CASSQTIRGLGMNTEAFF.

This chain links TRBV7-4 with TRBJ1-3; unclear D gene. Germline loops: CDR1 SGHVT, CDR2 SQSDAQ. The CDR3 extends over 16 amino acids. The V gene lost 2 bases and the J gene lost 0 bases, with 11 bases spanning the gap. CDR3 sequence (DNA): TGTGCCAGCAGCTTAATTGAGGGTATCTCTGGAAACACCATATATTTT. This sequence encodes CASSLIEGISGNTIYF. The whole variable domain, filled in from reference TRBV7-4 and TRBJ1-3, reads GAGVSQSPRYKVAKRGRDVALRCDSISGHVTLYWYRQTLGQGSEVLTYSQSDAQRDKSGRPSGRFSAERPERSVSTLKIQRTEQGDSAVYLCASSLIEGISGNTIYFGEGSWLTVV.

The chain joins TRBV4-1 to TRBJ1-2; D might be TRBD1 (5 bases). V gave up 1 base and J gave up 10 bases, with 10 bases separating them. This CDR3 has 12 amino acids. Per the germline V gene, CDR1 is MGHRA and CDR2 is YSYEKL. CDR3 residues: CASSQVRGPYTF. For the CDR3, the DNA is TGCGCCAGCAGCCAAGTGCGGGGCCCCTACACCTTC.

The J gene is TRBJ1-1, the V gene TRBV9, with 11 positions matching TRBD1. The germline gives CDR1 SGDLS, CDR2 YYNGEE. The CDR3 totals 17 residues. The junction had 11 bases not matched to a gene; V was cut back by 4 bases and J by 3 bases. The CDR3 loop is CASSPEGTGGAYTEAFF. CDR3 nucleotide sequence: TGTGCCAGCAGCCCCGAGGGGACAGGGGGAGCCTACACTGAAGCTTTCTTT.

CDR3 protein: CASSTRAGGPPDTQYF. CDR3 bases: TGCGCCAGCAGTACCAGAGCGGGAGGGCCCCCAGATACGCAGTATTTT. The gene calls are TRBV4-1 and TRBJ2-3, with TRBD2 identical over 10 bases. With V trimmed by 6 bases and J by 4 bases, 10 bases remained unmatched. Per germline, CDR1 MGHRA and CDR2 YSYEKL. The CDR3 extends over 16 amino acids.

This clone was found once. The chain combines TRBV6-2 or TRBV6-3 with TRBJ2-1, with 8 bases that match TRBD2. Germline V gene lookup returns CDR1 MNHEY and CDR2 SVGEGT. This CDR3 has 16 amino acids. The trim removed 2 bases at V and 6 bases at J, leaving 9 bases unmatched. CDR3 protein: CASSYRGGRFGNEQFF. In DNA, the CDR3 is TGTGCCAGCAGTTACCGTGGCGGGAGGTTTGGCAATGAGCAGTTCTTC.

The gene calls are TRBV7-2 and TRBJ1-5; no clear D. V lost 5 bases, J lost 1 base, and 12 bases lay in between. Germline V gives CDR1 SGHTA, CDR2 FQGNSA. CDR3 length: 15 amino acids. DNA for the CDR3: TGTGCCAGCAGCCGGACTTCCTGGAGCAATCAGCCCCAGCATTTT. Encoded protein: CASSRTSWSNQPQHF. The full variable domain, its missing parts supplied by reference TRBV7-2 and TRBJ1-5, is GAGVSQSPSNKVTEKGKDVELRCDPISGHTALYWYRQSLGQGLEFLIYFQGNSAPDKSGLPSDRFSAERTGGSVSTLTIQRTQQEDSAVYLCASSRTSWSNQPQHFGDGTRLSIL.